A single TCR beta chain is shown here with its context. Profiled with immunoSEQ multiplex PCR; TCRdb holds only in-frame clones, not every one. Seen here are 35,000 to 50,000 clones, 90% to 95% observed once, and the top ten hold approximately 2.1%. The data were obtained in a study of cytomegalovirus exposure and HLA in healthy donors. In the study overall: The 120 or so validation repertoires used the same platform as the approximately 700 first-cohort repertoires (as reported by a later analysis).

V was cut by 2 bases and J by 1 base, with 12 bases left in between. There are 16 residues in the CDR3. CDR1 is MNHEY, CDR2 SMNVEV, per germline (reference sequence). The chain links TRBV27 to TRBJ1-5; D may be TRBD1 (6 bases). Sequencing was carried out using PBMCs. The TCR originated in a woman between 18 and 30 years old in good health and CMV-seronegative. This CDR3 reads CASSLIGGVSNQPQHF. The CDR3 region has the DNA TGTGCCAGCAGTTTAATAGGGGGGGTCAGCAATCAGCCCCAGCATTTT.